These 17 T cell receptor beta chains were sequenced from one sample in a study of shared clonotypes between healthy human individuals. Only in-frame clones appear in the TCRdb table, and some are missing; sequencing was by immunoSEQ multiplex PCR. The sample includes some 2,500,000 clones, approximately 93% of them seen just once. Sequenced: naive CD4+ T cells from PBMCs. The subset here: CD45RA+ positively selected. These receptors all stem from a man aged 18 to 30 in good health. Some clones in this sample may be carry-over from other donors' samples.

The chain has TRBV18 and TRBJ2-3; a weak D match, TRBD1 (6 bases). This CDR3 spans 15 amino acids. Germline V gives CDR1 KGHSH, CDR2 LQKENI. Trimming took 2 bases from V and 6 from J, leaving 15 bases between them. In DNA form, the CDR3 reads TGTGCCAGCTCACCAGTGATACAGGGAAAGGATACGCAGTATTTT. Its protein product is CASSPVIQGKDTQYF.

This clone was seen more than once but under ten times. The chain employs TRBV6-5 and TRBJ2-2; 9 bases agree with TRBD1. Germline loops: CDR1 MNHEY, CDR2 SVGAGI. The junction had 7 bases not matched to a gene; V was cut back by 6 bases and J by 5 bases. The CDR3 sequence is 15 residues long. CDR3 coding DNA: TGTGCCAGCAGCCCTCGACAGGGGGGGACCGGGGAGCTGTTTTTT. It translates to CASSPRQGGTGELFF.

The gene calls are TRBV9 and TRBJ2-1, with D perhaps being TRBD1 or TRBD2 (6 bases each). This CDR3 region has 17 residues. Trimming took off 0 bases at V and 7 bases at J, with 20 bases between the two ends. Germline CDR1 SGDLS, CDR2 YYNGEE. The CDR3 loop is CASSVAPRGDGINEQFF. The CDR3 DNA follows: TGTGCCAGCAGCGTAGCCCCTAGGGGGGATGGGATTAATGAGCAGTTCTTC.

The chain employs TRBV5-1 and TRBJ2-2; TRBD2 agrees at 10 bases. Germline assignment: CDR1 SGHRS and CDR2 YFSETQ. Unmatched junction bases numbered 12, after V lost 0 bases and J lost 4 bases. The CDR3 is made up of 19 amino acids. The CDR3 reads CASSLAGLAGESGTGELFF. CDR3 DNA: TGCGCCAGCAGCTTGGCCGGTCTAGCGGGGGAATCAGGCACCGGGGAGCTGTTTTTT.

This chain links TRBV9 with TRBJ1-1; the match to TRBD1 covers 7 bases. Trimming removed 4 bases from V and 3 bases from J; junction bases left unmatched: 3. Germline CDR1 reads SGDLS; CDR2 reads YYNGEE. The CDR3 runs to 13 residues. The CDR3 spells CASSYGQDTEAFF. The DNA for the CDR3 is TGTGCCAGCAGCTACGGACAGGACACTGAAGCTTTCTTT.

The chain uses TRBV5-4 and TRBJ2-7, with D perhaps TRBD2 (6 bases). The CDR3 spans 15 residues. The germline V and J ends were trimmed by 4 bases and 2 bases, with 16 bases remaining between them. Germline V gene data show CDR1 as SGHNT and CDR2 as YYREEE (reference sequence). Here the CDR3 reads CASSLGGVNAYEQYF. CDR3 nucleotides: TGTGCCAGCAGCCTGGGGGGAGTAAACGCCTACGAGCAGTACTTC.

The CDR3 bases are TGTGCCAGCAACGCCGGGACAGGGGTTACAGATACGCAGTATTTT. This translates into CASNAGTGVTDTQYF. This sequence joins TRBV6-6 and TRBJ2-3, with TRBD1 matching 10 bases. The length of the CDR3 is 15 residues. V shed 7 bases and J 3 bases; nucleotides not matched to a gene: 7. Germline assignment: CDR1 MNHNY and CDR2 SVGAGI (reference sequence).

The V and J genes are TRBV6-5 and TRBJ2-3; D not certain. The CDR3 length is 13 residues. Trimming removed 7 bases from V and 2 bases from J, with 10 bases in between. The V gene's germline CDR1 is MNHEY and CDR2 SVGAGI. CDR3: CASMGRTTDTQYF. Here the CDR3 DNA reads TGTGCCAGCATGGGCAGGACCACAGATACGCAGTATTTT.

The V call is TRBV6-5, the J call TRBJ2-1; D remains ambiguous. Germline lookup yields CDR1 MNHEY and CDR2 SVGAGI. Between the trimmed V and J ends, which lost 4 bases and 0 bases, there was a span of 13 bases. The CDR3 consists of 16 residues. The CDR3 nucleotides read TGTGCCAGCAGTTCCCTTGAAGCGAGCTCCTACAATGAGCAGTTCTTC. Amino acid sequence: CASSSLEASSYNEQFF.

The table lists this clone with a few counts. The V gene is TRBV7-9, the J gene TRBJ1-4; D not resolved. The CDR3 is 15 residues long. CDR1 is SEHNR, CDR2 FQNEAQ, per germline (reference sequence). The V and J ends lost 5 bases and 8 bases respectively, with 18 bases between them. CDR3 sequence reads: CASSPGGRESEKLFF. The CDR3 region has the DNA TGTGCCAGCAGCCCCGGTGGAAGGGAGAGCGAAAAACTGTTTTTT. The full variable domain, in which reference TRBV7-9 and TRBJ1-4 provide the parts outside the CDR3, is DTGVSQNPRHKITKRGQNVTFRCDPISEHNRLYWYRQTLGQGPEFLTYFQNEAQLEKSRLLSDRFSAERPKGSFSTLEIQRTEQGDSAMYLCASSPGGRESEKLFFGSGTQLSVL.

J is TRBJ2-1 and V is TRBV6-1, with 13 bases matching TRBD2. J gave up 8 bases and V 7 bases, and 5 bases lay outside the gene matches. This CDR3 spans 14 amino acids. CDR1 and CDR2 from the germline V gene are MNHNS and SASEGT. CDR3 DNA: TGTGCCAGCATGAGGACTAGCGGGAGTCATGAGCAGTTCTTC. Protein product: CASMRTSGSHEQFF.

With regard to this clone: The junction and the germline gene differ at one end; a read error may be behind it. The CDR3 sequence is CASSQDWNRPVF. The CDR3 DNA reads TGTGCCAGCAGCCAAGATTGGAACCGTCCCGTCTTT. V is TRBV14 and J is TRBJ1-1; D remains ambiguous. This CDR3 spans 12 amino acids. Germline V gene data show CDR1 as SGHDN and CDR2 as FVKESK.

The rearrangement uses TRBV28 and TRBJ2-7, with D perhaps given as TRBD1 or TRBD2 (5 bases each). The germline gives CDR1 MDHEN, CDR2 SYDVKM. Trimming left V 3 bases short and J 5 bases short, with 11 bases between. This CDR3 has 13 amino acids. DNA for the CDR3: TGTGCCAGCAGTTTCGGGGCCTACGACGAGCAGTACTTC. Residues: CASSFGAYDEQYF. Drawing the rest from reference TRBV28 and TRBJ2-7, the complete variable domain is DVKVTQSSRYLVKRTGEKVFLECVQDMDHENMFWYRQDPGLGLRLIYFSYDVKMKEKGDIPEGYSVSREKKERFSLILESASTNQTSMYLCASSFGAYDEQYFGPGTRLTVT.

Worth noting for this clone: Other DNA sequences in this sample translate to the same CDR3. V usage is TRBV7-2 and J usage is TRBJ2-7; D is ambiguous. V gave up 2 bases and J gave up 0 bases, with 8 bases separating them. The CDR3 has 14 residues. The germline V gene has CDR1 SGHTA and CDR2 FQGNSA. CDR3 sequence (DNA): TGTGCCAGCAGCTTAAGTAGGAGCTCCTACGAGCAGTACTTC. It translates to CASSLSRSSYEQYF.

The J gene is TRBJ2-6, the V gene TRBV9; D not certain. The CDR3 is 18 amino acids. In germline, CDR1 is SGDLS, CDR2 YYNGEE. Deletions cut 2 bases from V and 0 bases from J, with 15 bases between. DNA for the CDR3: TGTGCCAGCAGCGTTGTGGCCAGCTCAGACTCTGGGGCCAACGTCCTGACTTTC. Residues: CASSVVASSDSGANVLTF.

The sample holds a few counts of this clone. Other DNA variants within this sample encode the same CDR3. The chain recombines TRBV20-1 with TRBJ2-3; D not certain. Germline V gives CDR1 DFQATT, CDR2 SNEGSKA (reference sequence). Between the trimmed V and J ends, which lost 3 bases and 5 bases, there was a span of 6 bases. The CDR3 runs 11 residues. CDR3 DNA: TGCAGTGCTAGCAGAGGAGATACGCAGTATTTT. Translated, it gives CSASRGDTQYF.

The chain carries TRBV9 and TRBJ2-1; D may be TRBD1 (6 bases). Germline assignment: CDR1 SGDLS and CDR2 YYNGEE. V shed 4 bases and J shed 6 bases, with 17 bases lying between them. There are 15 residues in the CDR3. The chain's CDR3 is CASSSRRGLSNEQFF. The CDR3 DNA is TGTGCCAGCAGCTCACGCAGGGGTCTCTCCAATGAGCAGTTCTTC.